Presented here are 11 T cell receptor beta chains from one specimen sequenced in a study of shared clonotypes between healthy human individuals. Using immunoSEQ multiplex PCR, the repertoire was profiled, and TCRdb retains in-frame clones only, with some absent. The data show 2 million to 2.5 million clones, 80% to 95% seen once. Sequenced: naive CD4+ T cells from PBMCs. Described subset: CD45RA+ positively selected. Receptors were obtained from a man aged 18 to 30 in good health. Some clones in this sample may be carry-over from other donors' samples.

The V call is TRBV9, the J call TRBJ2-2, with a weak D call TRBD2 (5 bases). There are 16 residues in the CDR3. CDR1 SGDLS and CDR2 YYNGEE come from the germline V gene. Trimming left V 1 base short and J 0 bases short, with 10 bases between. The CDR3 is CASSVRGGTNTGELFF. CDR3 bases: TGTGCCAGCAGCGTACGAGGAGGAACGAACACCGGGGAGCTGTTTTTT.

The chain couples TRBV28 to TRBJ1-1; the D is unclear. Looked up from germline, CDR1 is MDHEN and CDR2 is SYDVKM. This CDR3 has 16 residues. The V gene lost 6 bases and the J gene lost 10 bases, with 27 bases spanning the gap. The CDR3 sequence is CASSPGLRRKGVGAFF. Here the CDR3 DNA reads TGTGCCAGCAGCCCCGGGTTGAGGCGGAAGGGTGTGGGAGCTTTCTTT.

This chain joins TRBV9 and TRBJ2-3; D possibly corresponds to TRBD1 (5 bases). Germline V lookup: CDR1 SGDLS, CDR2 YYNGEE. There are 17 residues in the CDR3. Between the trimmed V and J ends, which lost 2 bases and 1 base, there was a span of 17 bases. The CDR3 coding sequence is TGTGCCAGCAGCGTGGGTTTGGACACTGGAGGCACAGATACGCAGTATTTT. As protein: CASSVGLDTGGTDTQYF.

The J gene is TRBJ1-2, the V gene TRBV4-3, with 11 bases that match TRBD1. The CDR3 is made up of 16 amino acids. CDR1 LGHNA and CDR2 YSLEER come from the germline V gene. After removal of 4 bases from V and 3 bases from J, the junction contained 7 bases not matched to a gene. CDR3 amino acids: CASSRWTGGSDYGYTF. CDR3 coding DNA: TGCGCCAGCAGCCGGTGGACAGGGGGCTCTGACTATGGCTACACCTTC.

The sample holds one count of this clone. The V and J genes are TRBV30 and TRBJ1-2, with D tentatively TRBD1 (5 bases). The CDR3 has 13 amino acids. V gave up 3 bases and J gave up 1 base, with 9 bases separating them. Germline V CDR1 and CDR2: GTSNPN, SVGIG (reference sequence). The CDR3 bases are TGTGCCTGGAGCCCCGGGGGTAACTATGGCTACACCTTC. Translation gives CAWSPGGNYGYTF.

This clone was counted a single time. This chain uses TRBV7-9 with TRBJ1-2; D is undetermined. Between the trimmed V and J ends, which lost 5 bases and 6 bases, there was a span of 19 bases. Germline assignment: CDR1 SEHNR and CDR2 FQNEAQ (reference sequence). This CDR3 region has 15 residues. The CDR3 sequence is CASSPSRAGYHGYTF. CDR3 DNA: TGTGCCAGCAGCCCCTCCCGGGCGGGGTACCATGGCTACACCTTC. Together with reference TRBV7-9 and TRBJ1-2, the CDR3 gives the full variable domain: DTGVSQNPRHKITKRGQNVTFRCDPISEHNRLYWYRQTLGQGPEFLTYFQNEAQLEKSRLLSDRFSAERPKGSFSTLEIQRTEQGDSAMYLCASSPSRAGYHGYTFGSGTRLTVV.

This clone was counted once. The J gene is TRBJ2-1, the V gene TRBV30, with TRBD1 matching over 9 bases. The J segment lost 10 bases and the V segment lost 2 bases, leaving 12 bases of the junction unmatched. CDR3 length equals 15 residues. The germline gives CDR1 GTSNPN, CDR2 SVGIG (reference sequence). CDR3 sequence (DNA): TGTGCCTGGAGTCCCGACAGGGGGGGCGGCCGGGAGCAGTTCTTC. This sequence encodes CAWSPDRGGGREQFF.

The CDR3 region is CASSTSGGFGNQPQHF. CDR3 sequence (DNA): TGTGCCAGTAGTACTTCAGGGGGTTTCGGCAATCAGCCCCAGCATTTT. The genes are TRBV19 and TRBJ1-5, with 7 bases fitting TRBD1. The CDR3 runs 16 residues. Germline assignment: CDR1 LNHDA and CDR2 SQIVND (reference sequence). The junction had 8 bases not matched to a gene; V was cut back by 4 bases and J by 2 bases.

J is TRBJ2-4 and V is TRBV6-5; no reliable D call. CDR3 size: 14 residues. Trimming stripped 10 bases from V and 1 base from J, with 14 bases between. Germline V gene data show CDR1 as MNHEY and CDR2 as SVGAGI. In nucleotides, the CDR3 is TGTGCCACCGCTACCGGATCGGCCAAAAACATTCAGTACTTC. Translating it yields CATATGSAKNIQYF.

This sequence joins TRBV11-3 and TRBJ2-1; perhaps TRBD2 as D (6 bases). The CDR3 length is 15 residues. Germline V CDR1 and CDR2: SGHNT, YENEEA. The V gene lost 3 bases and the J gene lost 10 bases, with 19 bases spanning the gap. The CDR3 DNA reads TGTGCCAGCAGCTTTACTAGCCTCTATCCAGGGGAGCAGTTCTTC. It is translated as CASSFTSLYPGEQFF.

This clone was picked up a small number of times. This rearrangement joins TRBV30 to TRBJ1-2, with TRBD1 identical over 9 bases. Trimming removed 4 bases from V and 8 bases from J; junction bases left unmatched: 8. CDR1 GTSNPN and CDR2 SVGIG come from the germline V gene (reference sequence). The CDR3 has 13 residues. CDR3 DNA: TGTGCCTGGAACGTACAGGGGGCGCGAGGCTACACCTTC. It yields the protein CAWNVQGARGYTF.